This is a list of T cell receptor beta chains from one sample in a study of vaccination and CD4 T cells after COVID-19. TCRdb itself ran the PCR reads through MiXCR, one entry per CDR3 protein. In the table there are some 8,800 distinct CDR3 sequences, around 60% of which are singletons. Their cognate antigens are unknown. Sequencing was performed on CD4+ T cells from blood, cultured in vitro. These receptors originate from a human donor who had recovered from COVID-19. Both conserved end residues are part of each CDR3. A D gene is named only where the DNA matches it firmly. Size values are once, few and many counts, or a class for expanded clones, and some rows have none.

size	D	V	J	DNA	CDR3
-	TRBD2	TRBV4-2	TRBJ2-2	TGTGCCAGCAGCAGACTAGCGGGAGCGACCACCGGGGAGCTGTTTTTT	CASSRLAGATTGELFF
few	-	TRBV5-8	TRBJ2-7	TGTGCCAGCAGCTTAACCTACGAGCAGTACTTC	CASSLTYEQYF
-	-	TRBV2	TRBJ1-1	TGTGCCAGCAGTGTTGATCGGGGGTTGAACACTGAAGCTTTCTTT	CASSVDRGLNTEAFF
-	-	TRBV27	TRBJ2-3	TGTGCCAGCAGTTCGAGAAGCGGGGATACGCAGTATTTT	CASSSRSGDTQYF
-	-	TRBV28	TRBJ2-3	TGTGCCAGCATCGGTAGCGGATCCCTAATCAGGACGCAGTATTTT	CASIGSGSLIRTQYF
-	-	TRBV6-1	TRBJ2-2	TGTGCCAGCAGGGGAGCTGCAACCGGGGAGCTGTTTTTT	CASRGAATGELFF
-	TRBD1	TRBV27	TRBJ1-5	TGTGCCAGCAGTTCGGGGACAGGGTCGAATCAGCCCCAGCATTTT	CASSSGTGSNQPQHF
-	TRBD1	TRBV20-1	TRBJ1-6	TGCAGTGCCTTTGACAGGGTGGGTAATTCACCCCTCCACTTT	CSAFDRVGNSPLHF
few	-	TRBV18	TRBJ2-7	TGTGCCAGCTCACTACGGATTCAAGACCCAAACCCCTACGAGCAGTACTTC	CASSLRIQDPNPYEQYF
-	-	TRBV6-1	TRBJ1-1	TGTGCCAGCGGGGCTGGGACGCACACTGAAGCTTTCTTT	CASGAGTHTEAFF
-	-	TRBV7-8	TRBJ1-2	TGTGCCAGCAGCATGACATTTGGCTATGGCTACACCTTC	CASSMTFGYGYTF
-	TRBD2	TRBV11-2	TRBJ2-3	TGTGCCAGCAGAGCGGGAGGCACAGATACGCAGTATTTT	CASRAGGTDTQYF
-	-	TRBV30	TRBJ1-3	TGTGCCTGGGGGTTCGCGGCCTTCTCTGGAAACACCATATATTTT	CAWGFAAFSGNTIYF
few	-	TRBV14	TRBJ2-3	TGTGCCAGCAGCCAAGGAAGATACACAGATACGCAGTATTTT	CASSQGRYTDTQYF
-	-	TRBV29-1	TRBJ1-3	TGCAGCGGCGTAAATCGAAACACCATATATTTT	CSGVNRNTIYF
-	-	TRBV20-1	TRBJ1-1	TGCAGTGCTAGAGATTGGCGTGTCAACACTGAAGCTTTCTTT	CSARDWRVNTEAFF
-	-	TRBV28	TRBJ1-2	TGTGCCAGCAGTCGTCCCCCAGATTATGGCTACACCTTC	CASSRPPDYGYTF
-	-	TRBV20-1	TRBJ1-5	TGCAGTGCTAGAGACGGCGTAAATCAGCCCCAGCATTTT	CSARDGVNQPQHF
few	TRBD1	TRBV7-6	TRBJ2-7	TGTGCCAGCAGCCCCCGACAGGGGGGAATCCACGAGCAGTACTTC	CASSPRQGGIHEQYF
-	-	TRBV10-3	TRBJ1-1	TGTGCCATCAAGTGGGGAATGAACACTGAAGCTTTCTTT	CAIKWGMNTEAFF
-	TRBD1	TRBV20-1	TRBJ1-2	TGCAGTGCTAGTCAAGACAGGGACGGCTACACCTTC	CSASQDRDGYTF
-	-	TRBV6-1	TRBJ1-6	TGTGCCAGCGGTGCTAGGGGTAGCTCACCCCTCCACTTT	CASGARGSSPLHF
-	-	TRBV27	TRBJ2-3	TGTGCCAGCAGTTTAGTAGGACGAAAAAGCACAGATACGCAGTATTTT	CASSLVGRKSTDTQYF
-	-	TRBV11-3	TRBJ1-5	TGTGCCAGCAGCTTAGGGGCGGATGATCAGCCCCAGCATTTT	CASSLGADDQPQHF
-	-	TRBV20-1	TRBJ1-6	TGCAGTGCTAGAGGAACGGACAGCCTAAATTCACCCCTCCACTTT	CSARGTDSLNSPLHF
-	-	TRBV12-3/TRBV12-4	TRBJ2-5	TGTGCCAGCAGCATGACGATCCAAGAGACCCAGTACTTC	CASSMTIQETQYF
-	-	TRBV6-1	TRBJ1-2	TGTGCCAGCAAGACGACAGGAATTTTCGGCTACACCTTC	CASKTTGIFGYTF
-	-	TRBV2	TRBJ1-1	TGTGCCCCCGAGGAGGGCGGGGACACTGAAGCTTTCTTT	CAPEEGGDTEAFF
medium-sized	-	TRBV20-1	TRBJ2-1	TGCAGTGCTAGACCTGAGCAGTTCTTC	CSARPEQFF
-	TRBD1	TRBV28	TRBJ2-7	TGTGCCAGCAGAAACAGGGGTAATTACGAGCAGTACTTC	CASRNRGNYEQYF
few	-	TRBV6-1	TRBJ2-2	TGTGCCAGCAGTGAAGCGCTGGGGGCGGCCGGGGAGCTGTTTTTT	CASSEALGAAGELFF
once	TRBD2	TRBV7-2	TRBJ2-1	TGTGCCAGCAGCTCCTTAGCGGGGATCAATGAGCAGTTCTTC	CASSSLAGINEQFF
-	-	TRBV6-5	TRBJ1-3	TGTGCCAGCAGTTACGGGGGGCAAGGAAACACCATATATTTT	CASSYGGQGNTIYF
-	TRBD2	TRBV6-1	TRBJ2-2	TGTGCCAGCAGACTGACTAGCGGGGGGGCGAACACCGGGGAGCTGTTTTTT	CASRLTSGGANTGELFF
-	-	TRBV20-1	TRBJ2-2	TGCAGTGCTAGGGCAGGTGGGAGGGGGGAGCTGTTTTTT	CSARAGGRGELFF
few	-	TRBV21-1	TRBJ2-7	TGTGCCAGCAGCAAAGAGGAATCTAGCGGAGCCAACGCCTACGAGCAGTACTTC	CASSKEESSGANAYEQYF
-	-	TRBV21-1	TRBJ1-2	TGTGCCAGCAGCAAAGGTTGGGACCCAAGAAACTATGGCTACACCTTC	CASSKGWDPRNYGYTF
-	-	TRBV7-2	TRBJ2-7	TGTGCCAGCAGCTTAGCTCGGGGGCCCACCTACGAGCAGTACTTC	CASSLARGPTYEQYF
-	TRBD1	TRBV20-1	TRBJ2-2	TGCAGTGCTAGGCGCACAGGGGCCGGGGAGCTGTTTTTT	CSARRTGAGELFF
-	-	TRBV6-2/TRBV6-3	TRBJ2-1	TGTGCCAGCAGTTACTCGAAAGGGGGGGGCTACAATGAGCAGTTCTTC	CASSYSKGGGYNEQFF
-	TRBD2	TRBV7-2	TRBJ2-3	TGTGCCAGCAGCTTAGTCCTGACTAGCGGGGGGGATACGCAGTATTTT	CASSLVLTSGGDTQYF
-	-	TRBV7-6	TRBJ2-2	TGTGCCAGCAGCTTAGCGGTCACCGGGGAGCTGTTTTTT	CASSLAVTGELFF
few	-	TRBV20-1	TRBJ2-1	TGCAGTGCTAGAGTTACGGGGGATGGGCAGTTCTTC	CSARVTGDGQFF
-	-	TRBV5-8	TRBJ1-5	TGTGCCAGCAGCTGGGTCCGGGGGGATCAGCCCCAGCATTTT	CASSWVRGDQPQHF
-	-	TRBV6-5	TRBJ1-1	TGTGCCAGCAGTTACTGGAGTACCGATGACACTGAAGCTTTCTTT	CASSYWSTDDTEAFF
few	-	TRBV19	TRBJ1-1	TGTGCCAGTGGGGTACAGGGTAAAGCTTTCTTT	CASGVQGKAFF
-	-	TRBV5-1	TRBJ2-7	TGCGCCAGCAGGAGGAAGGAGGGCTCCTACGAGCAGTACTTC	CASRRKEGSYEQYF
-	-	TRBV20-1	TRBJ2-1	TGCAGTGCTAGAGATCGGATTACGAGTTTAAGTGAGCAGTTCTTC	CSARDRITSLSEQFF
-	TRBD2	TRBV7-2	TRBJ2-5	TGTGCCAGCAGCCCCGTAGCGGGGGGCTTAGAGACCCAGTACTTC	CASSPVAGGLETQYF